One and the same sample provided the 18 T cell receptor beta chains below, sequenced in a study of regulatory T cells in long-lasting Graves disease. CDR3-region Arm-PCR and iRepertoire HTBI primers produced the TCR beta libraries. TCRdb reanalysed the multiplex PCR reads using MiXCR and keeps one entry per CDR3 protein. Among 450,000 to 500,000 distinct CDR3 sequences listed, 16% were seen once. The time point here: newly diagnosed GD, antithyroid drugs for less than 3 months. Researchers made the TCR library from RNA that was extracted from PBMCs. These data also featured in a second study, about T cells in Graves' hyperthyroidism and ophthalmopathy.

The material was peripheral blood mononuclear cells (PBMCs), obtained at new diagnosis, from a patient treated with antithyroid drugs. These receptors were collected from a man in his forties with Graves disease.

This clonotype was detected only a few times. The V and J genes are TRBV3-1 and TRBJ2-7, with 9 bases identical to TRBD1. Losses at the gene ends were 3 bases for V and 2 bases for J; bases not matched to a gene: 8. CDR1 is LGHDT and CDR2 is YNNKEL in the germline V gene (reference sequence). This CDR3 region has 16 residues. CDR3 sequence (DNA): TGTGCCAGCAGCCACTCGACAGGGGGAGTAACCTACGAGCAGTACTTC. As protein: CASSHSTGGVTYEQYF.

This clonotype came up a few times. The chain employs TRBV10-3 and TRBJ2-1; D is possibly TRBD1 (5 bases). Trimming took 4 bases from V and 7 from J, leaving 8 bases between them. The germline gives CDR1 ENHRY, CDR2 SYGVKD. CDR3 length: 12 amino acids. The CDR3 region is CAISVTGNEQFF. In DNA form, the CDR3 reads TGTGCCATCAGTGTAACAGGAAATGAGCAGTTCTTC.

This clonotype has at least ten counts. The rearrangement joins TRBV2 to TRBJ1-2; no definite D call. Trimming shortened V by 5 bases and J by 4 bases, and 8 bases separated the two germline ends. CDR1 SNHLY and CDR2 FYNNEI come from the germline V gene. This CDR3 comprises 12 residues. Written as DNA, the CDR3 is TGTGCCAGCAGTCCCGTTAGCTATGGCTACACCTTC. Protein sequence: CASSPVSYGYTF.

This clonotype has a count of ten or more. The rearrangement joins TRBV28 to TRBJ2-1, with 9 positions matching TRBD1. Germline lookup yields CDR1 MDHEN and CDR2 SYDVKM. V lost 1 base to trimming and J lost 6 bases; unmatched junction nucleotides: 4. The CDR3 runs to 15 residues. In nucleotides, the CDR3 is TGTGCCAGCAGTTTATACCGACAGGGGGGCAATGAGCAGTTCTTC. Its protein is CASSLYRQGGNEQFF.

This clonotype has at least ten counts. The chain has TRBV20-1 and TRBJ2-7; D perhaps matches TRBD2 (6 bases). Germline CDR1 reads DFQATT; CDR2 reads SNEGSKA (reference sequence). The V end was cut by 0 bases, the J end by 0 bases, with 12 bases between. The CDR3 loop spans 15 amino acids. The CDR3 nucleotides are TGCAGTGCTAGAGATACCGGCGGGGCCTCCTACGAGCAGTACTTC. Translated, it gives CSARDTGGASYEQYF.

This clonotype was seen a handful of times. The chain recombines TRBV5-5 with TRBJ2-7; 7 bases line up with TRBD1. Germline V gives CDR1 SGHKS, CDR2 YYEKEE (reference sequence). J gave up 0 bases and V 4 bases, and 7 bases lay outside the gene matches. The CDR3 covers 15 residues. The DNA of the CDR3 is TGTGCCAGCAGCCCGACAGGGCTTAGCTCCTACGAGCAGTACTTC. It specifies CASSPTGLSSYEQYF.

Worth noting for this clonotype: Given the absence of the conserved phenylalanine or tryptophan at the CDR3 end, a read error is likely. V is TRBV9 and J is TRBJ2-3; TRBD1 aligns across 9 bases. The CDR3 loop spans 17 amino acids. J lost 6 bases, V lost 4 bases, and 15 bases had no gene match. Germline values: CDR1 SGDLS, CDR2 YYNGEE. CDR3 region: CASSTRSRTGVMDTQYL. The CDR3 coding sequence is TGTGCCAGCAGCACCCGATCAAGGACAGGGGTGATGGATACGCAGTATCTT.

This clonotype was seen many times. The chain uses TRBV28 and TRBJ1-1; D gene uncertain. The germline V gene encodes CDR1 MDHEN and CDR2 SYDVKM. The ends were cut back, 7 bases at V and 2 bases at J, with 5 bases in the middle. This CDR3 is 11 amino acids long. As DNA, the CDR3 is TGTGCCAGCAAACTCAACACTGAAGCTTTCTTT. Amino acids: CASKLNTEAFF. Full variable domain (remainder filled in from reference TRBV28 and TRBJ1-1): DVKVTQSSRYLVKRTGEKVFLECVQDMDHENMFWYRQDPGLGLRLIYFSYDVKMKEKGDIPEGYSVSREKKERFSLILESASTNQTSMYLCASKLNTEAFFGQGTRLTVV.

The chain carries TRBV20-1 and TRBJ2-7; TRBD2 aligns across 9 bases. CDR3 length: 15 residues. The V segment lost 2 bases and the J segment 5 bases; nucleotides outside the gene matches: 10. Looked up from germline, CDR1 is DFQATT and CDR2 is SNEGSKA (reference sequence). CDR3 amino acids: CSARRGGRAGNEQYF. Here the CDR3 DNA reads TGCAGTGCTAGACGGGGCGGGAGGGCCGGAAACGAGCAGTACTTC.

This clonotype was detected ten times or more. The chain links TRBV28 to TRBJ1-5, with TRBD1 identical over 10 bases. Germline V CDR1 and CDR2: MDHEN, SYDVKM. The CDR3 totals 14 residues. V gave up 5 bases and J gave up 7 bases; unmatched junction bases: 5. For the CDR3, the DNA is TGTGCCAGCAGTGGGACAGGGGAGTTCCAGCCCCAGCATTTT. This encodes CASSGTGEFQPQHF.

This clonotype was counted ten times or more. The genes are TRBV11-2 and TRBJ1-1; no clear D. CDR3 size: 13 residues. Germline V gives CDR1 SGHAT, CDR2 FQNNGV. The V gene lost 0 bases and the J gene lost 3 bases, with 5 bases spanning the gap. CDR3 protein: CASSLDPDTEAFF. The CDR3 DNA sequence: TGTGCCAGCAGCTTAGACCCGGACACTGAAGCTTTCTTT.

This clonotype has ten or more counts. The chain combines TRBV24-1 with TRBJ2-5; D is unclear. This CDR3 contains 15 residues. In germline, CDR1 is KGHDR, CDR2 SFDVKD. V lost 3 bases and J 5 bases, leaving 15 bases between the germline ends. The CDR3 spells CATSDGAPRRETQYF. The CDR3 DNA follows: TGTGCCACCAGTGATGGAGCGCCTAGGCGGGAGACCCAGTACTTC.

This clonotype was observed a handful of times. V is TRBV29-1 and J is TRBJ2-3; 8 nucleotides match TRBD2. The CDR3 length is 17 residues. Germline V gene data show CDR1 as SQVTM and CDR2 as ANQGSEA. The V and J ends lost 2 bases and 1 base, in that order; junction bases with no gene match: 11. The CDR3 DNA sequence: TGCAGCGTTGAAAAATGGACTAGCACATGGGGCACAGATACGCAGTATTTT. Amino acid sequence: CSVEKWTSTWGTDTQYF.

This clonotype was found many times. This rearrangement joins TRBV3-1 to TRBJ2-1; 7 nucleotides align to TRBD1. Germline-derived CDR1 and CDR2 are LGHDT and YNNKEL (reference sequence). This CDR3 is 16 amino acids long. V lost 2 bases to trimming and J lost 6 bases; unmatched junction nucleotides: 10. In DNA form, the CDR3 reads TGTGCCAGCAGCCAACTCCCGGGACAGATTATCAATGAGCAGTTCTTC. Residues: CASSQLPGQIINEQFF.

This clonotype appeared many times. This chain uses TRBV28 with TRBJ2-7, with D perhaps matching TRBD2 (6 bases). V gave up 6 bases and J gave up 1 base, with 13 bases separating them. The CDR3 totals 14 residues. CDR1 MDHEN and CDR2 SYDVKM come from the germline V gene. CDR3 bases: TGTGCCAGCAGCGAACCGGGAGTTTCCTACGAGCAGTACTTC. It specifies CASSEPGVSYEQYF.

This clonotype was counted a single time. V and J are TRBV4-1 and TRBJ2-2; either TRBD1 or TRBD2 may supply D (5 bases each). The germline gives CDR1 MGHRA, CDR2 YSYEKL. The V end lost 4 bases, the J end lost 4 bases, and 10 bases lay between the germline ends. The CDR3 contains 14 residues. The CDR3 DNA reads TGCGCCAGCAGCCCTCGGGACGCCACCGGGGAGCTGTTTTTT. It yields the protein CASSPRDATGELFF.

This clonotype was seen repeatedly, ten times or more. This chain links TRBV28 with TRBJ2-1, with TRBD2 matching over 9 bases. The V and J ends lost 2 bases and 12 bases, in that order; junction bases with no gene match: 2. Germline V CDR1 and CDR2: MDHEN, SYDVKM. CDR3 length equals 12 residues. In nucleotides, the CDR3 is TGTGCCAGCAGTTTAGCGGGAGGGGGGCAGTTCTTC. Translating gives CASSLAGGGQFF.

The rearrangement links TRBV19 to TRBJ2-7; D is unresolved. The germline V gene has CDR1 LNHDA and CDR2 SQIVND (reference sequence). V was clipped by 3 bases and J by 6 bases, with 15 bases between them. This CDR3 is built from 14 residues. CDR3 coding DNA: TGTGCCAGTAGTATTCTCTCCCCCCCCGTCGAGCAGTACTTC. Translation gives CASSILSPPVEQYF.